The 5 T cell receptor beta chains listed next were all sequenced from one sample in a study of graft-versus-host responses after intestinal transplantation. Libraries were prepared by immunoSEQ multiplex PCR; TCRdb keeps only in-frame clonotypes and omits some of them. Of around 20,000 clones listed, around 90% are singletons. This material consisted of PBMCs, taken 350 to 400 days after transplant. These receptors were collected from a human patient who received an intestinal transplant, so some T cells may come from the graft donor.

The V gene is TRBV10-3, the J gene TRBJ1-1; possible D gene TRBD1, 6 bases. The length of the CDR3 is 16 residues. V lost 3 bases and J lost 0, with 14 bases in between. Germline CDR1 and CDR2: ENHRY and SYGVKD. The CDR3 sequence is CAISDYVQGMNTEAFF. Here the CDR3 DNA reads TGTGCCATCAGTGATTACGTACAGGGTATGAACACTGAAGCTTTCTTT.

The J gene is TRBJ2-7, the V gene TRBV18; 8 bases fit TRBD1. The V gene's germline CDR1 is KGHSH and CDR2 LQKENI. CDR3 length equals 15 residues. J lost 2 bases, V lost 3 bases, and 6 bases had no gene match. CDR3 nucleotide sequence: TGTGCCAGCTCACCCGAGGACAGGGCCACCTACGAGCAGTACTTC. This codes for CASSPEDRATYEQYF.

The CDR3 here is CASRGHGNTGELFF. The CDR3 DNA sequence: TGTGCCAGCAGAGGACATGGGAACACCGGGGAGCTGTTTTTT. The V call is TRBV25-1, the J call TRBJ2-2, with TRBD1 as a possible D gene (5 bases). CDR3 length equals 14 residues. Germline V gene sequence: CDR1 MGHDK, CDR2 SYGVNS. V shed 6 bases and J shed 1 base, with 9 bases lying between them.

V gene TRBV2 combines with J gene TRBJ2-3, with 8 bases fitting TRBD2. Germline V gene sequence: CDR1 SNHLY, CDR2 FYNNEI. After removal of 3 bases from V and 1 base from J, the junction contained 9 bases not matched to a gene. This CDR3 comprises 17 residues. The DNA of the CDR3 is TGTGCCAGCAGTGACTCGGCGGGAGGTGGGGGCACAGATACGCAGTATTTT. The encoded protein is CASSDSAGGGGTDTQYF.

In DNA, the CDR3 is TGTGCCAGCAGTGAAGGGGGACAGGGGGCAGATACGCAGTATTTT. It yields the protein CASSEGGQGADTQYF. The chain carries TRBV6-1 and TRBJ2-3, with 11 nucleotides matching TRBD1. The ends lost 1 base at V and 4 bases at J; junction bases unmatched: 1. CDR3 length: 15 amino acids. Germline V gene lookup returns CDR1 MNHNS and CDR2 SASEGT.